This passage covers 9 T cell receptor beta chains from one sample sequenced in a study of T cell repertoires in cytomegalovirus infection. TCRdb itself ran the reads through MiXCR, one entry per CDR3 protein. The sample has around 360,000 distinct CDR3 sequences; roughly 34% are singletons. No antigen is known for these receptors. The material sequenced was cultured PBMCs, taken from culture after CMV antigen stimulation. The source is a human donor in good health (CMV status not recorded). Some clones in this sample may be carry-over from other donors' samples.

The chain employs TRBV7-2 and TRBJ2-6; the match to TRBD1 covers 7 bases. V lost 8 bases to trimming and J lost 1 base; unmatched junction nucleotides: 8. The CDR3 is 16 amino acids. CDR1 SGHTA and CDR2 FQGNSA come from the germline V gene. The CDR3 loop is CASPGQNYSGANVLTF. The CDR3 coding sequence is TGTGCCAGCCCGGGACAGAATTATTCTGGGGCCAACGTCCTGACTTTC.

In its sample, this clonotype was seen a few times. This chain uses TRBV28 with TRBJ2-3, with D tentatively TRBD1 (6 bases). CDR1 is MDHEN and CDR2 is SYDVKM in the germline V gene. CDR3 length: 16 residues. Trimming removed 5 bases at V and 2 bases at J, with 17 bases between. CDR3 coding DNA: TGTGCCAGCAGTCGGACAGAGGTCCCCTTCACAGATACGCAGTATTTT. Translation gives CASSRTEVPFTDTQYF.

The chain carries TRBV7-2 and TRBJ1-1, with 7 nucleotides matching TRBD1. CDR3 size: 13 residues. The germline V gene has CDR1 SGHTA and CDR2 FQGNSA. V lost 5 bases and J lost 7; bases outside the gene matches: 7. The CDR3 loop is CASSQTGQHEAFF. CDR3 coding DNA: TGTGCCAGCAGCCAGACGGGACAGCATGAAGCTTTCTTT.

The chain recombines TRBV6-2 or TRBV6-3 with TRBJ2-3, with D hard to call. This CDR3 has 15 amino acids. CDR1 is MNHEY, CDR2 SVGEGT, per germline. Trimming pared 5 bases from V and 7 bases from J, leaving 19 bases between. This CDR3 is CASSPRVAVGNTQYF. The DNA for the CDR3 is TGTGCCAGCAGTCCGCGCGTCGCCGTTGGGAATACGCAGTATTTT.

V gene TRBV7-4 combines with J gene TRBJ1-1; D may be TRBD1 (6 bases). Germline values: CDR1 SGHVT, CDR2 SQSDAQ. V was trimmed by 6 bases and J by 5 bases, leaving 19 bases between them. The CDR3 is 15 residues long. The CDR3 protein is CASSFGQPLRTEAFF. CDR3 bases: TGTGCCAGCAGTTTCGGACAGCCTTTAAGGACTGAAGCTTTCTTT.

This clonotype was counted a few times. The V gene is TRBV5-5, the J gene TRBJ2-1; no firm D call. The CDR3 extends over 11 amino acids. Trimming stripped 3 bases from V and 15 bases from J, with 13 bases between. Looked up from germline, CDR1 is SGHKS and CDR2 is YYEKEE (reference sequence). The CDR3 DNA follows: TGTGCCAGCAGCTCTCAGGTCCAACGGTTCTTC. Translation: CASSSQVQRFF.

The V call is TRBV7-2, the J call TRBJ1-1; D call uncertain. The CDR3 is 14 amino acids. V was trimmed by 5 bases and J by 2 bases, leaving 12 bases between them. Looked up from germline, CDR1 is SGHTA and CDR2 is FQGNSA. The CDR3 nucleotides are TGTGCCAGCAGCCTGCCCAGGAAAAACACTGAAGCTTTCTTT. Its protein is CASSLPRKNTEAFF.

This chain joins TRBV12-3 or TRBV12-4 and TRBJ1-5; 9 nucleotides agree with TRBD1. The J segment lost 3 bases and the V segment lost 5 bases, leaving 5 bases of the junction unmatched. The CDR3 is 15 residues long. CDR3 region: CASSMGQGPNQPQHF. The CDR3 DNA follows: TGTGCCAGCAGTATGGGACAGGGACCCAATCAGCCCCAGCATTTT.

This clonotype was detected only a few times. This chain's CDR3 is CASSQGESYGYTF. The CDR3 DNA reads TGCGCCAGCAGCCAAGGGGAATCATACGGCTACACCTTC. The chain carries TRBV4-1 and TRBJ1-2, with unresolved D. The CDR3 runs 13 residues. V lost 1 base and J lost 8, with 11 bases in between. CDR1 MGHRA and CDR2 YSYEKL come from the germline V gene.